This T cell receptor (beta chain) was recovered during a study of shared clonotypes between healthy human individuals. General observations from the study: Researchers sampled only blood; tissue repertoires likely differ. Four donors shared about 5% of their naive CD4 clonotypes.

TCRdb keeps only in-frame clones here, not all; method: immunoSEQ multiplex PCR. The profile shows 1.4 million or so clones, 98% of them singletons. As for this clone: Its target is unknown.

The receptor was derived from a man aged 25-40 years in good health. The sample was naive CD4+ T cells sorted from blood. The subset here: CD45RA+ positively selected.

The CDR3: CASSLWGGPPDTQYF. CDR3 coding DNA: TGTGCCAGCAGCTTATGGGGTGGCCCCCCAGATACGCAGTATTTT. The chain uses TRBV5-6 and TRBJ2-3; D is uncertain. Germline assignment: CDR1 SGHDT and CDR2 YYEEEE. Trimming left V 2 bases short and J 4 bases short, with 14 bases between. This CDR3 is 15 amino acids long.